This T cell receptor beta chain was captured in a study of OX40 agonist ivuxolimab in advanced cancers. Overall study context: Patients undergoing dose escalation presented with hepatocellular carcinoma, melanoma, renal cell or head and neck cancer.

The V gene end was trimmed by 8 bases and the J gene end by 9 bases; junction bases not matched to a gene: 16. Germline V lookup: CDR1 MDHEN, CDR2 SYDVKM. The CDR3 totals 15 residues. Sequencing used immunoSEQ multiplex PCR; TCRdb keeps in-frame clones, though not all of them. The sample has 100,000 or so clones; around 91% are singletons. Study results and limitations: Among T cells, CD8+ cells averaged more expanded clones than CD4+ cells.

Note on this clone: As yet, its antigen is unknown.

The sample consisted of CD4+ or CD8+ T cells sorted from blood, taken in a trial of the OX40 agonist ivuxolimab. The chain links TRBV28 to TRBJ1-5, with 7 bases aligning to TRBD1. This TCR was recovered from an adult with an advanced solid tumor such as melanoma, head and neck, liver or kidney cancer. CDR3 bases: TGTGCCAGCCGCCCGGGACAGTCCGCTTTGAGGCCCCAGCATTTT. Its translation: CASRPGQSALRPQHF.